This T cell receptor (beta chain) was sequenced in a study of cytomegalovirus exposure and HLA in healthy donors. The study's findings and limits: Common viral pathogens seemed, in a later analysis, to connect with several of the most significant clusters. The classifier was said to identify cytomegalovirus status with high specificity and sensitivity. Prior analysis indicated that the majority of TCR beta V segments exhibited productivity approximately 87% or approximately 30% of the time.

The length of the CDR3 is 13 residues. Germline V gives CDR1 SGHTA, CDR2 FQGNSA. With 4 bases removed from V and 6 bases from J, the gap between germline ends came to 9 bases. The PCR used 60 Vbeta and 13 Jbeta primers. Profiled with immunoSEQ multiplex PCR; TCRdb holds only in-frame clones, not every one. Among about 200,000 clones listed, 79% were seen once. This clone was found a few times. Its specificity is not known. V gene TRBV7-2 combines with J gene TRBJ2-2; D remains ambiguous. The TCR comes from a male donor in good health and CMV-seropositive. The sample was PBMCs. The DNA of the CDR3 is TGTGCCAGCAGCTGGCTAGTGGCCGGGGAGCTGTTTTTT. Protein: CASSWLVAGELFF.